These 27 T cell receptor beta chains share one sample of origin, sequenced in a study of shared clonotypes between healthy human individuals. Repertoires were generated with immunoSEQ multiplex PCR, while TCRdb's copy carries only in-frame clones and drops some. The data contain around 550,000 clones, roughly 96% of them seen just once; the ten biggest clones take up approximately 0.11%. Naive CD8 cells lacked CD45RO, underwent positive selection for CCR7 and left out terminally differentiated effector memory CD45RA+ cells. The source material was naive CD8+ T cells sorted from blood. The receptors come from a woman aged 25-40 years in good health.

This chain links TRBV19 with TRBJ1-5; D may be TRBD1 (6 bases). Trimming took 7 bases from V and 11 from J, leaving 24 bases between them. The CDR3 loop spans 15 amino acids. From germline, CDR1 is LNHDA and CDR2 SQIVND (reference sequence). The CDR3 DNA is TGTGCCAGTAACCCCGGGACAACTACCGGGGCGGCCCAGCATTTT. Encoded protein: CASNPGTTTGAAQHF.

The chain has TRBV9 and TRBJ1-3; no reliable D call. Deletions cut 3 bases from V and 0 bases from J, with 10 bases between. Looked up from germline, CDR1 is SGDLS and CDR2 is YYNGEE. The CDR3 is 15 amino acids. The chain's CDR3 is CASSGNSISGNTIYF. The CDR3 nucleotides are TGTGCCAGCAGCGGTAACAGTATCTCTGGAAACACCATATATTTT.

The V call is TRBV9, the J call TRBJ2-4; possible D gene TRBD1, 6 bases. Germline V gene sequence: CDR1 SGDLS, CDR2 YYNGEE. The CDR3 contains 16 residues. Deletions cut 0 bases from V and 4 bases from J, with 14 bases between. The CDR3 spells CASSVARRQGKNIQYF. In DNA form, the CDR3 reads TGTGCCAGCAGCGTAGCTCGGAGGCAGGGGAAAAACATTCAGTACTTC.

This clone came up once. J is TRBJ2-1 and V is TRBV30, with D perhaps given as TRBD1 or TRBD2 (6 bases each). The germline V gene has CDR1 GTSNPN and CDR2 SVGIG (reference sequence). Deletions cut 4 bases from V and 0 bases from J, with 19 bases between. The CDR3 length is 17 residues. DNA of the CDR3: TGTGCCTGGACCATAGGGGGGTCCTTAAGCTCCTACAATGAGCAGTTCTTC. It specifies CAWTIGGSLSSYNEQFF.

The gene calls are TRBV5-4 and TRBJ1-2, with 7 bases matching TRBD1. V gave up 3 bases and J gave up 3 bases; unmatched junction bases: 2. Germline V lookup: CDR1 SGHNT, CDR2 YYREEE (reference sequence). CDR3 length: 13 residues. The CDR3 DNA is TGTGCCAGCAGCTACGACAGGGACTATGGCTACACCTTC. Encoded protein: CASSYDRDYGYTF.

This clone was counted once. This chain uses TRBV27 with TRBJ2-3; tentatively, D is TRBD1 (5 bases). The germline V gene encodes CDR1 MNHEY and CDR2 SMNVEV (reference sequence). The CDR3 sequence is 15 residues long. Trimming shortened V by 5 bases and J by 1 base, and 13 bases separated the two germline ends. The CDR3 sequence is CASSTTDTGTDTQYF. The CDR3, as DNA: TGTGCCAGCAGTACGACAGATACTGGCACAGATACGCAGTATTTT.

The J gene is TRBJ2-1, the V gene TRBV9; D is ambiguous. The CDR3 has 13 residues. V was trimmed by 1 base and J by 7 bases, leaving 9 bases between them. Looked up from germline, CDR1 is SGDLS and CDR2 is YYNGEE. The CDR3 reads CASSVRAGNEQFF. For the CDR3, the DNA is TGTGCCAGCAGCGTAAGAGCCGGGAATGAGCAGTTCTTC.

The chain couples TRBV6-5 to TRBJ2-6; D call uncertain. V lost 4 bases and J 1 base, leaving 5 bases between the germline ends. There are 14 residues in the CDR3. Germline V gives CDR1 MNHEY, CDR2 SVGAGI. Here the CDR3 DNA reads TGTGCCAGCAGTTCCCTTTCTGGGGCCAACGTCCTGACTTTC. Amino acid sequence: CASSSLSGANVLTF.

This clone was seen a single time. The rearrangement uses TRBV7-9 and TRBJ2-7, with 8 nucleotides matching TRBD1. This CDR3 is built from 15 residues. V shed 0 bases, J shed 3 bases, and the junction held 4 bases outside the gene matches. Germline CDR1 SEHNR, CDR2 FQNEAQ (reference sequence). CDR3 amino acids: CASSLAQGEFYEQYF. CDR3 nucleotide sequence: TGTGCCAGCAGCTTAGCACAGGGGGAATTCTACGAGCAGTACTTC.

J is TRBJ2-3 and V is TRBV28; 12 bases fit TRBD2. The CDR3 runs to 17 residues. The germline CDR1 and CDR2 sequences are MDHEN and SYDVKM. Losses at the gene ends were 4 bases for V and 3 bases for J; bases not matched to a gene: 8. In DNA form, the CDR3 reads TGTGCCAGCAGTTCGGGACTAGCGGGCCTCCGTACAGATACGCAGTATTTT. Translated: CASSSGLAGLRTDTQYF.

The chain couples TRBV5-5 to TRBJ2-7; 8 nucleotides agree with TRBD1. The V and J ends lost 5 bases and 0 bases, in that order; junction bases with no gene match: 4. The CDR3 length is 14 residues. Germline CDR1 SGHKS, CDR2 YYEKEE (reference sequence). In nucleotides, the CDR3 is TGTGCCAGCAGTTACGGGACAGGCTCCTACGAGCAGTACTTC. Protein sequence: CASSYGTGSYEQYF. The full variable domain, in which reference TRBV5-5 and TRBJ2-7 provide the parts outside the CDR3, is DAGVTQSPTHLIKTRGQQVTLRCSPISGHKSVSWYQQVLGQGPQFIFQYYEKEERGRGNFPDRFSARQFPNYSSELNVNALLLGDSALYLCASSYGTGSYEQYFGPGTRLTVT.

The chain joins TRBV28 to TRBJ2-1; D remains ambiguous. Per germline, CDR1 MDHEN and CDR2 SYDVKM. CDR3 length equals 15 residues. Deletions cut 2 bases from V and 4 bases from J, with 12 bases between. CDR3 sequence (DNA): TGTGCCAGCAGTTTAGGTTCAGAGTCGTACAATGAGCAGTTCTTC. It specifies CASSLGSESYNEQFF.

The chain uses TRBV5-4 and TRBJ1-3; 7 bases are shared with TRBD1. The CDR3 sequence is 15 residues long. Per germline, CDR1 SGHNT and CDR2 YYREEE (reference sequence). J lost 6 bases, V lost 2 bases, and 8 bases had no gene match. The CDR3 DNA reads TGTGCCAGCAGCTTAGCCCCGGGACAGCAAAACACCATATATTTT. Translating it yields CASSLAPGQQNTIYF.

A note on this clone: This specimen includes other DNA sequences encoding the same CDR3. CDR3 DNA: TGTGCCAGCAGTTCGGGCCGCGCCTACGAGCAGTACTTC. Translated: CASSSGRAYEQYF. The chain is built from TRBV27 and TRBJ2-7; no definite D call. Germline V gene sequence: CDR1 MNHEY, CDR2 SMNVEV (reference sequence). V was trimmed by 4 bases and J by 2 bases, leaving 9 bases between them. This CDR3 region has 13 residues.

The chain is built from TRBV6-9 and TRBJ2-7; 7 bases line up with TRBD1. Germline assignment: CDR1 MNHGY and CDR2 SVAAGI. Unmatched junction bases numbered 8, after V lost 5 bases and J lost 4 bases. This CDR3 is built from 14 residues. CDR3 residues: CASSTYDRVYEQYF. The CDR3 DNA is TGTGCCAGCAGTACATACGACAGGGTATACGAGCAGTACTTC.

The V and J genes are TRBV7-9 and TRBJ2-7, with D unresolved. CDR1 and CDR2 from the germline V gene are SEHNR and FQNEAQ (reference sequence). There are 13 residues in the CDR3. Trimming shortened V by 4 bases and J by 6 bases, and 13 bases separated the two germline ends. The CDR3 spells CASSSLPGSEQYF. CDR3 sequence (DNA): TGTGCCAGCAGCTCCCTCCCGGGTTCCGAGCAGTACTTC.

The chain joins TRBV4-1 to TRBJ2-1; no definite D call. With 3 bases removed from V and 0 bases from J, the gap between germline ends came to 9 bases. Germline V gives CDR1 MGHRA, CDR2 YSYEKL. The CDR3 length is 15 residues. CDR3 in DNA: TGCGCCAGCAGCCAGGGCTTTAGCTCCTACAATGAGCAGTTCTTC. This gives the protein CASSQGFSSYNEQFF.

The J gene is TRBJ2-3, the V gene TRBV4-1; D not resolved. CDR1 is MGHRA, CDR2 YSYEKL, per germline. The CDR3 loop spans 17 amino acids. With 1 base removed from V and 0 bases from J, the gap between germline ends came to 14 bases. For the CDR3, the DNA is TGCGCCAGCAGCCAAGTTCCCCGGACGCAGAGCACAGATACGCAGTATTTT. Amino acids: CASSQVPRTQSTDTQYF.

This chain uses TRBV4-1 with TRBJ1-2; D might be TRBD1 (6 bases). Germline V gene sequence: CDR1 MGHRA, CDR2 YSYEKL. CDR3 size: 15 residues. V was pared by 1 base and J by 0 bases, with 9 bases between. The CDR3 sequence is CASSQAWTANYGYTF. DNA of the CDR3: TGCGCCAGCAGCCAAGCCTGGACAGCTAACTATGGCTACACCTTC.

The chain employs TRBV11-2 and TRBJ2-5; D unclear. CDR3 size: 17 residues. V lost 1 base and J lost 0, with 15 bases in between. Germline values: CDR1 SGHAT, CDR2 FQNNGV. The CDR3 sequence is CASSLGWNTQDQETQYF. As DNA, the CDR3 is TGTGCCAGCAGCTTAGGCTGGAACACCCAGGACCAAGAGACCCAGTACTTC.

This sequence joins TRBV5-6 and TRBJ2-2; 11 bases map to TRBD2. This CDR3 is 16 amino acids long. Germline loops: CDR1 SGHDT, CDR2 YYEEEE. Unmatched junction bases numbered 2, after V lost 0 bases and J lost 4 bases. The CDR3 region has the DNA TGTGCCAGCAGCTTGGGACTAGCGGGACCCACCGGGGAGCTGTTTTTT. Residues: CASSLGLAGPTGELFF.

The V call is TRBV10-1, the J call TRBJ2-3; 7 nucleotides align to TRBD2. The germline CDR1 and CDR2 sequences are WNHNN and SYGVQD (reference sequence). V shed 3 bases, J shed 5 bases, and the junction held 8 bases outside the gene matches. This CDR3 region has 15 residues. CDR3: CASSDRGRAKDTQYF. The DNA of the CDR3 is TGCGCCAGCAGTGATCGGGGGAGGGCGAAAGATACGCAGTATTTT.

The chain combines TRBV5-1 with TRBJ2-1; unclear D gene. The CDR3 is 15 residues long. Trimming took off 3 bases at V and 0 bases at J, with 10 bases between the two ends. The germline CDR1 and CDR2 sequences are SGHRS and YFSETQ. In nucleotides, the CDR3 is TGCGCCAGCAGCTCCTTACAGAGCTCCTACAATGAGCAGTTCTTC. Translating it yields CASSSLQSSYNEQFF.

CDR3 amino acids: CASDPGSRGPYEQYF. The CDR3 DNA sequence: TGCGCCAGTGACCCCGGGAGTCGAGGGCCCTACGAGCAGTACTTC. The chain joins TRBV10-2 to TRBJ2-7, with D maybe TRBD2 (6 bases). CDR1 and CDR2 from the germline V gene are WSHSY and SAAADI. Trimming cost V 9 bases and J 2 bases, with 20 bases left between them. This CDR3 is built from 15 residues.

The V call is TRBV9, the J call TRBJ2-7; no clear D. V was pared by 9 bases and J by 5 bases, with 6 bases between. The CDR3 extends over 9 amino acids. CDR1 is SGDLS, CDR2 YYNGEE, per germline. Written as DNA, the CDR3 is TGTGCCACCACCGACGAGCAGTACTTC. It specifies CATTDEQYF. Variable domain in full (rest from reference TRBV9 and TRBJ2-7): DSGVTQTPKHLITATGQRVTLRCSPRSGDLSVYWYQQSLDQGLQFLIQYYNGEERAKGNILERFSAQQFPDLHSELNLSSLELGDSALYFCATTDEQYFGPGTRLTVT.

V usage is TRBV27 and J usage is TRBJ2-7, with unresolved D. Germline CDR1 MNHEY, CDR2 SMNVEV (reference sequence). Deletions cut 5 bases from V and 2 bases from J, with 10 bases between. The length of the CDR3 is 13 residues. The CDR3 reads CASSPTPPYEQYF. CDR3 nucleotide sequence: TGTGCCAGCAGTCCGACGCCCCCCTACGAGCAGTACTTC.

The chain is built from TRBV4-1 and TRBJ2-5; 7 nucleotides line up with TRBD2. CDR3 length: 19 amino acids. Germline V gene data show CDR1 as MGHRA and CDR2 as YSYEKL. Trimming took 1 base from V and 2 from J; bases not matched to a gene: 16. CDR3 sequence: CASSQGAGRTSRWQETQYF. CDR3 nucleotide sequence: TGCGCCAGCAGCCAAGGAGCGGGAAGGACTAGTAGGTGGCAAGAGACCCAGTACTTC.